This entry lists 20 T cell receptor beta chains sequenced from one sample in a study of OX40 agonist ivuxolimab in advanced cancers. This table comes from immunoSEQ multiplex PCR, and its TCRdb copy is limited to in-frame clones, with some not included. The sample consists of some 66,000 clones, around 83% of them appearing once. Sequencing was performed on CD4+ or CD8+ T cells sorted from blood, taken in a trial of the OX40 agonist ivuxolimab. These receptor sequences come from an adult with an advanced solid tumor such as melanoma, head and neck, liver or kidney cancer.

This sequence joins TRBV7-6 and TRBJ2-7, with TRBD2 matching 9 bases. V was pared by 2 bases and J by 1 base, with 6 bases of the junction left unmatched. The CDR3 runs to 16 residues. Germline CDR1 SGHVS, CDR2 FNYEAQ. The CDR3 loop reads CASSLSAAGGSYEQYF. The CDR3 bases are TGTGCCAGCAGCTTATCGGCAGCGGGAGGTTCCTACGAGCAGTACTTC.

The count of this clone is one. The genes are TRBV5-1 and TRBJ1-1, with unresolved D. V was pared by 3 bases and J by 4 bases, with 16 bases between. The length of the CDR3 is 15 residues. In germline, CDR1 is SGHRS, CDR2 YFSETQ. The CDR3 loop is CASSWAVVDSTEAFF. The DNA of the CDR3 is TGCGCCAGCAGCTGGGCGGTCGTGGATAGCACTGAAGCTTTCTTT.

The CDR3 nucleotides are TGTGCCAGCGGCGTAGGGCGCGGGAGGGCCCTCTATGCCGAGCAGTACTTC. It yields the protein CASGVGRGRALYAEQYF. This sequence joins TRBV7-8 and TRBJ2-7, with 9 bases lining up with TRBD2. Germline CDR1 reads SGHVS; CDR2 reads FQNEAQ. The CDR3 length is 17 residues. Trimming cost V 8 bases and J 6 bases; bases outside gene matches: 20.

This clone was found once. The J gene is TRBJ2-5, the V gene TRBV5-1; D gene unclear. Trimming took off 0 bases at V and 1 base at J, with 7 bases between the two ends. CDR3 size: 14 residues. Germline V gene lookup returns CDR1 SGHRS and CDR2 YFSETQ. The CDR3 DNA reads TGCGCCAGCAGCTTGGCTGTGGCCCAAGAGACCCAGTACTTC. Its protein is CASSLAVAQETQYF.

The chain couples TRBV19 to TRBJ2-5; 8 bases agree with TRBD2. V shed 6 bases, J shed 5 bases, and the junction held 11 bases outside the gene matches. Germline CDR1 reads LNHDA; CDR2 reads SQIVND (reference sequence). The CDR3 length is 15 residues. In DNA, the CDR3 is TGTGCCAGTAGCAGCCAGCGGGAGTGGTCTGAGACCCAGTACTTC. Its protein is CASSSQREWSETQYF.

A few counts support this clone. The gene calls are TRBV18 and TRBJ2-1, with 7 bases aligning to TRBD2. Looked up from germline, CDR1 is KGHSH and CDR2 is LQKENI. The CDR3 contains 15 residues. V shed 6 bases, J shed 7 bases, and the junction held 12 bases outside the gene matches. The CDR3 DNA follows: TGTGCCAGCTCTCCCCTCCCGGGAGGTGGGAATGAGCAGTTCTTC. This gives the protein CASSPLPGGGNEQFF. Full variable domain (remainder filled in from reference TRBV18 and TRBJ2-1): NAGVMQNPRHLVRRRGQEARLRCSPMKGHSHVYWYRQLPEEGLKFMVYLQKENIIDESGMPKERFSAEFPKEGPSILRIQQVVRGDSAAYFCASSPLPGGGNEQFFGPGTRLTVL.

This rearrangement joins TRBV6-5 to TRBJ1-1; the D gene is possibly TRBD1 (5 bases). The V end lost 5 bases, the J end lost 1 base, and 8 bases lay between the germline ends. This CDR3 comprises 13 residues. From germline, CDR1 is MNHEY and CDR2 SVGAGI. In nucleotides, the CDR3 is TGTGCCAGCAGTCCGACAGCGAACACTGAAGCTTTCTTT. Translated, it gives CASSPTANTEAFF.

V and J are TRBV10-2 and TRBJ1-5, with TRBD1 matching over 10 bases. Per the germline V gene, CDR1 is WSHSY and CDR2 is SAAADI. J lost 4 bases, V lost 4 bases, and 1 base had no gene match. The CDR3 totals 14 residues. In nucleotides, the CDR3 is TGCGCCAGCAGTGGGGGACAGGGGAATCAGCCCCAGCATTTT. This sequence encodes CASSGGQGNQPQHF.

This chain joins TRBV28 and TRBJ1-3, with D maybe TRBD1 (5 bases). The V gene lost 5 bases and the J gene lost 1 base, with 15 bases spanning the gap. In germline, CDR1 is MDHEN, CDR2 SYDVKM. The CDR3 covers 16 residues. The CDR3 is CASSNPFPGSGNTIYF. In DNA form, the CDR3 reads TGTGCCAGCAGTAACCCCTTCCCAGGGTCTGGAAACACCATATATTTT.

This clone was seen a few times. The V gene is TRBV30, the J gene TRBJ1-5; TRBD1 aligns across 8 bases. Per the germline V gene, CDR1 is GTSNPN and CDR2 is SVGIG (reference sequence). The CDR3 has 16 amino acids. V lost 5 bases and J lost 4; bases outside the gene matches: 13. The CDR3, as DNA: TGTGCCTGGCAACTTCAGGGGGACAGGTCGAATCAGCCCCAGCATTTT. Translating it yields CAWQLQGDRSNQPQHF.

The chain's CDR3 is CASSTPGGGQPQHF. The CDR3 bases are TGTGCCAGCAGTACCCCAGGTGGCGGACAGCCCCAGCATTTT. The V call is TRBV2, the J call TRBJ1-5, with D hard to call. Germline V gene lookup returns CDR1 SNHLY and CDR2 FYNNEI. Trimming removed 5 bases from V and 7 bases from J, with 15 bases in between. The CDR3 totals 14 residues.

V and J are TRBV7-8 and TRBJ2-7; TRBD1 is a possible D gene (5 bases). CDR1 SGHVS and CDR2 FQNEAQ come from the germline V gene. The ends were cut back, 1 base at V and 2 bases at J, with 12 bases in the middle. CDR3 length: 15 residues. CDR3 DNA sequence: TGTGCCAGCAGCTTAGGGGCAGGGTCCCCCTACGAGCAGTACTTC. Its protein product is CASSLGAGSPYEQYF.

The CDR3 DNA reads TGTGCCAGCAGCCCCGCTGCAGGGAACACTGAAGCTTTCTTT. Translation: CASSPAAGNTEAFF. This chain joins TRBV11-2 and TRBJ1-1; D gene ambiguous. V lost 5 bases, J lost 1 base, and 11 bases lay in between. The germline V gene encodes CDR1 SGHAT and CDR2 FQNNGV. This CDR3 is 14 amino acids long.

The chain employs TRBV2 and TRBJ2-1; D gene unclear. V gave up 0 bases and J gave up 10 bases, with 16 bases separating them. CDR1 and CDR2 from the germline V gene are SNHLY and FYNNEI. The CDR3 contains 15 residues. The CDR3: CASSEAPPPLGEQFF. CDR3 nucleotide sequence: TGTGCCAGCAGTGAAGCACCGCCCCCCCTTGGGGAGCAGTTCTTC.

This CDR3 reads CASSEPTLVMYEQYF. The CDR3 region has the DNA TGTGCCAGCAGTGAACCTACCCTAGTGATGTACGAGCAGTACTTC. V usage is TRBV25-1 and J usage is TRBJ2-7; D ambiguous. The V gene lost 2 bases and the J gene lost 4 bases, with 15 bases spanning the gap. This CDR3 spans 15 amino acids. Germline V gene lookup returns CDR1 MGHDK and CDR2 SYGVNS.

The chain is built from TRBV28 and TRBJ2-7; possible D gene TRBD2, 5 bases. Trimming stripped 3 bases from V and 7 bases from J, with 19 bases between. The CDR3 is made up of 15 amino acids. The germline CDR1 and CDR2 sequences are MDHEN and SYDVKM. In DNA, the CDR3 is TGTGCCAGCAGTTTCCCGCCGGGGAGCGGAGCAGAGCAGTACTTC. Amino acids: CASSFPPGSGAEQYF. Full variable domain (remainder filled in from reference TRBV28 and TRBJ2-7): DVKVTQSSRYLVKRTGEKVFLECVQDMDHENMFWYRQDPGLGLRLIYFSYDVKMKEKGDIPEGYSVSREKKERFSLILESASTNQTSMYLCASSFPPGSGAEQYFGPGTRLTVT.

The V call is TRBV2, the J call TRBJ2-3; D is possibly TRBD1 or TRBD2 (6 bases each). CDR1 is SNHLY, CDR2 FYNNEI, per germline. The CDR3 is 15 residues long. With 1 base removed from V and 2 bases from J, the gap between germline ends came to 10 bases. The CDR3 sequence is CASSEGRGHTDTQYF. In nucleotides, the CDR3 is TGTGCCAGCAGTGAAGGGCGGGGACACACAGATACGCAGTATTTT.

J is TRBJ1-1 and V is TRBV2; D is ambiguous. The CDR3 covers 13 residues. Per the germline V gene, CDR1 is SNHLY and CDR2 is FYNNEI. The V end was cut by 6 bases, the J end by 8 bases, with 16 bases between. The CDR3 reads CASRRALQREAFF. The CDR3 bases are TGTGCCAGCAGGCGAGCCCTCCAAAGAGAAGCTTTCTTT.

V is TRBV19 and J is TRBJ2-3, with 7 bases fitting TRBD2. Germline lookup yields CDR1 LNHDA and CDR2 SQIVND (reference sequence). Germline trimming cut 7 bases from V and 1 base from J; bases unmatched to any gene: 8. The CDR3 has 15 residues. As DNA, the CDR3 is TGTGCCAGTAAGCGTGGCGGGAGCGGCACAGATACGCAGTATTTT. This translates into CASKRGGSGTDTQYF.

V and J are TRBV7-5 and TRBJ2-7; TRBD2, as called in the table, went unchecked against the DNA. TRBV7-5 is shown as a pseudogene. This CDR3 is built from 14 residues. Written as DNA, the CDR3 is TGTGTCAGAAGCTTAGGGCGCCGGGCCTACGAGCAGTACTTC. Translation: CVRSLGRRAYEQYF.